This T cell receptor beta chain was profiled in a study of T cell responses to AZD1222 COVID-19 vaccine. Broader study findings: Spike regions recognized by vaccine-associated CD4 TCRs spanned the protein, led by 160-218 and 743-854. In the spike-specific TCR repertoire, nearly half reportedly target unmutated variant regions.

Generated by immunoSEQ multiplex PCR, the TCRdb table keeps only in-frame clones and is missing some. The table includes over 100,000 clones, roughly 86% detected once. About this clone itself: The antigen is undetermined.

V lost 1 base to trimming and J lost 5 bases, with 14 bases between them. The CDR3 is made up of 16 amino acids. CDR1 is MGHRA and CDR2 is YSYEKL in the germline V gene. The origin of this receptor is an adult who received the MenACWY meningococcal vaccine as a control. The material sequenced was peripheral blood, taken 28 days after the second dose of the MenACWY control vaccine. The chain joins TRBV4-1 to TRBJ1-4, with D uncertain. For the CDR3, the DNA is TGCGCCAGCAGCCAAGTTTCTGGACGGAAAAATGAAAAACTGTTTTTT. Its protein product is CASSQVSGRKNEKLFF.